What follows describes a single T cell receptor beta chain. What it recognizes is unknown. This entry belongs to a study of T cell responses to AZD1222 COVID-19 vaccine. Trimming removed 4 bases at V and 4 bases at J, with 10 bases between. The CDR3 length is 13 residues. The germline CDR1 and CDR2 sequences are MNHEY and SVGAGI. Profiling relied on immunoSEQ multiplex PCR, and the TCRdb table lists in-frame clones only, not all of them. The data contain around 80,000 clones, approximately 85% of them singletons. Second-dose intervals near 4 or 12 weeks were combined. General study results and limits: Spike-specific TCR repertoires showed rising breadth and depth after two AZD1222 doses. Donors, mostly white British, included more females; clonal diversity was possibly underestimated.

This chain uses TRBV6-5 with TRBJ1-2; D is perhaps TRBD1 (6 bases). The sequence came from an adult who received the AZD1222 COVID-19 vaccine. The sample in question was peripheral blood, obtained 28 days after the second AZD1222 dose. The DNA of the CDR3 is TGTGCCAGCAGTTGGGAGGGGGGCTATGGCTACACCTTC. This translates into CASSWEGGYGYTF.